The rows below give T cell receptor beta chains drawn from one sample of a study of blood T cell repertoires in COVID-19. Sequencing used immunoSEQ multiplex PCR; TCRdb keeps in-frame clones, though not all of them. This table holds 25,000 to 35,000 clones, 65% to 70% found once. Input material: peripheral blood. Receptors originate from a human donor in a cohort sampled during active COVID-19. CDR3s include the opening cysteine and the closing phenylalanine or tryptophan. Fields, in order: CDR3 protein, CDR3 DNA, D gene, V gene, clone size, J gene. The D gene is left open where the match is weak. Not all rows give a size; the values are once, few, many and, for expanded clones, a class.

CDR3aa: CASSPGGVGRGYTF
CDR3nt: TGTGCCAGCAGCCCAGGGGGCGTTGGTCGAGGCTACACCTTC
d_gene: TRBD1
v_gene: TRBV7-9
abundance: NA
j_gene: TRBJ1-2

CDR3aa: CATSRSTGWETQYF
CDR3nt: TGTGCCACCAGCAGATCCACAGGGTGGGAGACCCAGTACTTC
d_gene: NA
v_gene: TRBV15
abundance: few
j_gene: TRBJ2-5

CDR3aa: CASSLGTGGNTIYF
CDR3nt: TGTGCCAGCAGCTTAGGGACAGGAGGAAACACCATATATTTT
d_gene: TRBD1
v_gene: TRBV7-2
abundance: NA
j_gene: TRBJ1-3

CDR3aa: CASSPYGTGATDTQYF
CDR3nt: TGTGCCAGCTCACCCTACGGGACAGGGGCAACAGATACGCAGTATTTT
d_gene: TRBD1
v_gene: TRBV18
abundance: NA
j_gene: TRBJ2-3

CDR3aa: CASMKGELGYTF
CDR3nt: TGTGCCAGCATGAAAGGGGAACTTGGCTACACCTTC
d_gene: NA
v_gene: TRBV6-5
abundance: NA
j_gene: TRBJ1-2

CDR3aa: CASSTEGGWKGELFF
CDR3nt: TGTGCCAGTAGTACCGAGGGAGGGTGGAAAGGGGAGCTGTTTTTT
d_gene: TRBD2
v_gene: TRBV19
abundance: NA
j_gene: TRBJ2-2

CDR3aa: CAWSVGLTFNQPQHF
CDR3nt: TGTGCCTGGAGTGTCGGACTGACTTTCAATCAGCCCCAGCATTTT
d_gene: NA
v_gene: TRBV30
abundance: NA
j_gene: TRBJ1-5

CDR3aa: CASRVAGPYEQYF
CDR3nt: TGTGCCAGCAGGGTTGCGGGGCCCTACGAGCAGTACTTC
d_gene: NA
v_gene: TRBV6-5
abundance: NA
j_gene: TRBJ2-7

CDR3aa: CASRKTGLDISSYGYTF
CDR3nt: TGTGCCAGTAGAAAGACAGGACTGGACATCTCCAGCTATGGCTACACCTTC
d_gene: NA
v_gene: TRBV19
abundance: once
j_gene: TRBJ1-2

CDR3aa: CASRHGGGKADNAEQYF
CDR3nt: TGTGCCAGCAGACATGGGGGGGGCAAGGCGGACAACGCCGAGCAGTACTTC
d_gene: NA
v_gene: TRBV16
abundance: NA
j_gene: TRBJ2-7

CDR3aa: CASSPFSTGGKGFTRNEQFF
CDR3nt: TGCGCCAGCAGCCCATTCTCGACAGGGGGCAAAGGGTTTACGAGGAATGAGCAGTTCTTC
d_gene: TRBD1
v_gene: TRBV4-1
abundance: few
j_gene: TRBJ2-1

CDR3aa: CASSPSGYQETQYF
CDR3nt: TGTGCCAGCAGCCCCAGCGGGTATCAAGAGACCCAGTACTTC
d_gene: NA
v_gene: TRBV5-5
abundance: NA
j_gene: TRBJ2-5

CDR3aa: CASSLFDFSTEAFF
CDR3nt: TGTGCCAGCAGCTTATTTGACTTTTCTACTGAAGCTTTCTTT
d_gene: NA
v_gene: TRBV7-2
abundance: NA
j_gene: TRBJ1-1

CDR3aa: CASSLTGANTGELFF
CDR3nt: TGTGCCAGCAGCCTGACAGGGGCGAACACCGGGGAGCTGTTTTTT
d_gene: TRBD1
v_gene: TRBV5-8
abundance: NA
j_gene: TRBJ2-2

CDR3aa: CASSRTSWNNEQFF
CDR3nt: TGTGCCAGCAGCCGGACTAGCTGGAACAATGAGCAGTTCTTC
d_gene: TRBD2
v_gene: TRBV14
abundance: NA
j_gene: TRBJ2-1

CDR3aa: CASSRRARGSYNEQFF
CDR3nt: TGTGCCAGCAGCCGAAGGGCCAGGGGGTCCTACAATGAGCAGTTCTTC
d_gene: TRBD1
v_gene: TRBV5-6
abundance: NA
j_gene: TRBJ2-1

CDR3aa: CASRGLAGFQETQYF
CDR3nt: TGTGCCAGCAGGGGACTAGCGGGATTCCAAGAGACCCAGTACTTC
d_gene: TRBD2
v_gene: TRBV2
abundance: NA
j_gene: TRBJ2-5

CDR3aa: CASSYDTTNSPLHF
CDR3nt: TGTGCCAGCAGTTACGACACGACTAATTCACCCCTCCACTTT
d_gene: NA
v_gene: TRBV6-2/TRBV6-3
abundance: NA
j_gene: TRBJ1-6

CDR3aa: CASSTDRGLGYEQYF
CDR3nt: TGTGCCAGCAGCACTGACAGGGGCCTAGGGTACGAGCAGTACTTC
d_gene: TRBD1
v_gene: TRBV7-9
abundance: many
j_gene: TRBJ2-7

CDR3aa: CASSLQGPGQGADIQYF
CDR3nt: TGTGCCAGCAGCTTACAAGGACCGGGACAGGGGGCAGACATTCAGTACTTC
d_gene: TRBD1
v_gene: TRBV11-2
abundance: NA
j_gene: TRBJ2-4

CDR3aa: CASSGGAGTFEKLFF
CDR3nt: TGCGCCAGCAGCGGGGGGGCAGGGACATTTGAAAAACTGTTTTTT
d_gene: NA
v_gene: TRBV5-1
abundance: NA
j_gene: TRBJ1-4

CDR3aa: CSASGRREKLFF
CDR3nt: TGCAGTGCTAGTGGCCGGAGGGAAAAACTGTTTTTT
d_gene: NA
v_gene: TRBV20-1
abundance: NA
j_gene: TRBJ1-4

CDR3aa: CASSLANRGTDTQYF
CDR3nt: TGTGCCAGCAGCTTGGCCAATAGAGGCACAGATACGCAGTATTTT
d_gene: NA
v_gene: TRBV5-6
abundance: NA
j_gene: TRBJ2-3

CDR3aa: CASSLTGGTEAFF
CDR3nt: TGTGCCAGCAGCTTAACAGGGGGCACTGAAGCTTTCTTT
d_gene: NA
v_gene: TRBV7-3
abundance: few
j_gene: TRBJ1-1

CDR3aa: CASSYGRGQGKYEQYF
CDR3nt: TGCGCCAGCAGTTATGGTAGGGGACAGGGCAAATACGAGCAGTACTTC
d_gene: TRBD1
v_gene: TRBV5-1
abundance: few
j_gene: TRBJ2-7

CDR3aa: CASSETGTGGLAFF
CDR3nt: TGTGCCAGCAGTGAAACCGGGACAGGGGGGCTAGCTTTCTTT
d_gene: TRBD1
v_gene: TRBV6-1
abundance: NA
j_gene: TRBJ1-1

CDR3aa: CASSLVLRRGTEAFF
CDR3nt: TGTGCCAGCAGCTTAGTCCTCCGGAGGGGCACTGAAGCTTTCTTT
d_gene: NA
v_gene: TRBV7-2
abundance: NA
j_gene: TRBJ1-1

CDR3aa: CASSTGLAGKTGELFF
CDR3nt: TGTGCCAGCAGCACGGGACTAGCGGGAAAGACCGGGGAGCTGTTTTTT
d_gene: TRBD2
v_gene: TRBV7-2
abundance: few
j_gene: TRBJ2-2